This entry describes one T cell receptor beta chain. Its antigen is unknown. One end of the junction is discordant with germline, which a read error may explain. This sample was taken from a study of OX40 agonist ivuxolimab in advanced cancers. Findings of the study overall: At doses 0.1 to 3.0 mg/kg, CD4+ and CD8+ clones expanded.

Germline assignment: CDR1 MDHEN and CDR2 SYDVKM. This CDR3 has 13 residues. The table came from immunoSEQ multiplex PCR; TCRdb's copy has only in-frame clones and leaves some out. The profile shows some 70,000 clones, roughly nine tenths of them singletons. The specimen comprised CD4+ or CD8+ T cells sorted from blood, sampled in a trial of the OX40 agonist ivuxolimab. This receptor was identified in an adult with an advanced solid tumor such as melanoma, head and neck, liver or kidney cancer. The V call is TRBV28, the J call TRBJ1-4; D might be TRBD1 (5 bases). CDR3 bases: TGTGCCAGCAGATTATTAGACAGCGAAAAACTGTTTTTT. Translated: CASRLLDSEKLFF.